This T cell receptor (beta chain) was sequenced in a study of cytomegalovirus exposure and HLA in healthy donors. The PCR employed 60 Vbeta primers together with 13 Jbeta primers. Authors' methods: A follow-up analysis tallied about 80 million unique TCR beta chains, roughly 9.9 million shared. Measured with immunoSEQ multiplex PCR; TCRdb has only the in-frame clones, and not every one. V and J calls and clone size are as listed in that table; D and trimming were resolved from the DNA. This sample has more than 85,000 clones, with roughly 78% found just once. Study-wide findings and caveats: When analyzed later, a missense DCLRE1C variant was found to be linked to TCR beta V- and J-gene trimming. In a later analysis, parvovirus B19, influenza, CMV and Epstein-Barr virus appeared linked to several top co-occurrence clusters. Most TCR sequences were rare, but some public TCRs occurred in many donors.

J gave up 3 bases and V 5 bases, and 2 bases lay outside the gene matches. Germline V gene sequence: CDR1 SGHTA, CDR2 FQGNSA. This CDR3 is 13 amino acids long. This clone occurred a few times. The target antigen is unknown. The source material was PBMCs. The TCR was taken from a woman aged 25 to 39 in good health and CMV-seronegative. V usage is TRBV7-2 and J usage is TRBJ2-5, with 8 bases fitting TRBD1. The CDR3 loop is CASSEDREETQYF. The CDR3 region has the DNA TGTGCCAGCAGCGAGGACAGGGAAGAGACCCAGTACTTC.